This T cell receptor beta chain was identified during a study of blood T cell repertoires in COVID-19. In the study overall: Acute and convalescent COVID-19 specimens originated in the United States, Italy and Spain. PBMCs, B-cell-depleted T cells, or T cells provided the cDNA or gDNA that made up the material.

Assay used: immunoSEQ multiplex PCR; TCRdb lists only in-frame clones, some missing. The sample gives some 28,000 clones, nearly 90% of which show up once; about 10% is in the top ten. In germline, CDR1 is MNHNS, CDR2 SASEGT. V lost 4 bases, J lost 0 bases, and 6 bases stayed unmatched. The CDR3 loop spans 16 amino acids. This TCR came from a human donor in a cohort sampled during active COVID-19. The chain joins TRBV6-1 to TRBJ1-1; 9 nucleotides agree with TRBD1. Sample: peripheral blood. CDR3 coding DNA: TGTGCCAGCAGTGCAGAAGGACAGGGGTTGAACACTGAAGCTTTCTTT. Its protein product is CASSAEGQGLNTEAFF.